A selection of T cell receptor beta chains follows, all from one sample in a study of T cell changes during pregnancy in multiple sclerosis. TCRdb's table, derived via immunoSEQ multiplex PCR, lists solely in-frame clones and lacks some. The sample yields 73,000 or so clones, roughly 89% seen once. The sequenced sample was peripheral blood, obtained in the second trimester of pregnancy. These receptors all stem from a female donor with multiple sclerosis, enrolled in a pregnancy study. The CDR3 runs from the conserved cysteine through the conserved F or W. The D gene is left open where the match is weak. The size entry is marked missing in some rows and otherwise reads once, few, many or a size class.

cdr3_aa: CASSESRTGVRNEQFF
cdr3_nt: TGCGCCAGCAGTGAGTCTAGGACCGGGGTTCGGAATGAGCAGTTCTTC
v_call: TRBV10-2
j_call: TRBJ2-1
clone_size: .
d_call: .

cdr3_aa: CASSFWTSGGPTDTQYF
cdr3_nt: TGTGCCAGCAGCTTTTGGACTAGCGGGGGACCCACAGATACGCAGTATTTT
v_call: TRBV7-6
j_call: TRBJ2-3
clone_size: .
d_call: TRBD2

cdr3_aa: CASSLGRSYEQYF
cdr3_nt: TGTGCCAGCAGCCTAGGGAGGTCCTACGAGCAGTACTTC
v_call: TRBV13
j_call: TRBJ2-7
clone_size: .
d_call: .

cdr3_aa: CASSLNPGGSTDTQYF
cdr3_nt: TGTGCCAGCAGCTTAAATCCAGGGGGCTCCACAGATACGCAGTATTTT
v_call: TRBV7-3
j_call: TRBJ2-3
clone_size: .
d_call: TRBD1

cdr3_aa: CASSPGGGMATNEKLFF
cdr3_nt: TGTGCCAGCAGCCCGGGGGGGGGTATGGCAACTAATGAAAAACTGTTTTTT
v_call: TRBV7-2
j_call: TRBJ1-4
clone_size: .
d_call: .

cdr3_aa: CVSIKKQGPSTEAFF
cdr3_nt: TGTGTCAGCATCAAAAAACAGGGGCCCAGCACTGAAGCTTTCTTT
v_call: TRBV5-4
j_call: TRBJ1-1
clone_size: .
d_call: TRBD1

cdr3_aa: CASSISSGREAFF
cdr3_nt: TGTGCCAGCAGTATCTCCTCCGGGAGGGAAGCTTTCTTT
v_call: TRBV9
j_call: TRBJ1-1
clone_size: few
d_call: .

cdr3_aa: CASRVRGWGLVTDTQYF
cdr3_nt: TGTGCCAGCAGGGTACGGGGGTGGGGACTAGTTACAGATACGCAGTATTTT
v_call: TRBV2
j_call: TRBJ2-3
clone_size: .
d_call: TRBD2

cdr3_aa: CASSPGLGPDTQYF
cdr3_nt: TGTGCCAGCAGTCCTGGACTAGGCCCAGATACGCAGTATTTT
v_call: TRBV7-3
j_call: TRBJ2-3
clone_size: once
d_call: TRBD2

cdr3_aa: CASHYGSGAEETQYF
cdr3_nt: TGTGCCAGCCACTACGGTAGCGGGGCCGAAGAGACCCAGTACTTC
v_call: TRBV7-2
j_call: TRBJ2-5
clone_size: .
d_call: TRBD2